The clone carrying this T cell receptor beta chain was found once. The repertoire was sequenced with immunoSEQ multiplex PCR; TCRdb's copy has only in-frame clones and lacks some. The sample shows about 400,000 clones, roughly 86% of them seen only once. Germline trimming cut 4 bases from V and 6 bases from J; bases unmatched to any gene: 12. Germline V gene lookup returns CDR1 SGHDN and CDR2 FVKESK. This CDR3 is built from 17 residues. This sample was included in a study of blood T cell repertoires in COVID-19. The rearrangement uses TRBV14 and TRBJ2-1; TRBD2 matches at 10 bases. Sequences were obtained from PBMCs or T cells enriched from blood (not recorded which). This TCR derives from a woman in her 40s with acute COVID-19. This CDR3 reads CASSPRALAGVSNEQFF. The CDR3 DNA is TGTGCCAGCAGCCCACGGGCCCTAGCGGGGGTGAGCAATGAGCAGTTCTTC. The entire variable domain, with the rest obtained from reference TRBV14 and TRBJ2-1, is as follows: EAGVTQFPSHSVIEKGQTVTLRCDPISGHDNLYWYRRVMGKEIKFLLHFVKESKQDESGMPNNRFLAERTGGTYSTLKVQPAELEDSGVYFCASSPRALAGVSNEQFFGPGTRLTVL.